A single sample gave rise to the 10 T cell receptor beta chains below, sequenced in a study of tumor-infiltrating lymphocytes in oesophageal squamous cell carcinoma. TCRdb fed the PCR reads into MiXCR, producing one record per CDR3 protein. This sample has about 20,000 distinct CDR3 sequences, with 35% to 50% found just once. Sample: esophageal tumor tissue. The receptors derive from a male donor with esophageal squamous cell carcinoma.

Concerning this clonotype: Since no conserved phenylalanine or tryptophan closes the CDR3, a read error is the likely cause. The limits of the CDR3 on the DNA are not certain, so only TCRdb's listed CDR3 is given. V gene TRBV5-2 combines with J gene TRBJ2-2. TRBV5-2 is labeled a pseudogene. The CDR3 is 15 residues long, counting both termini. CDR3 sequence reads: CASSSTVLNTGELFL.

V is TRBV28 and J is TRBJ2-7, with TRBD2 identical over 12 bases. The DNA end is a closer match to TRBJ2-1, so the J assignment may be wrong. The CDR3 contains 18 residues. Germline V gene data show CDR1 as MDHEN and CDR2 as SYDVKM. CDR3 DNA sequence: TGTGCCAGCAGTTTAGGGGGAACTAGCGGGAGGCACTACAATGAGCAGTTCTTC. Translation: CASSLGGTSGRHYNEQFF.

This clonotype was seen repeatedly, ten times or more. V is TRBV25-1 and J is TRBJ2-6; D gene uncertain. TRBJ2-7 explains the end of the DNA better; the J call may be wrong. This CDR3 is 13 amino acids long. The germline CDR1 and CDR2 sequences are MGHDK and SYGVNS. In nucleotides, the CDR3 is TGTGCCAGCAGTACCCGGCGTATGATAGGGCAGTACTTC. Translating it yields CASSTRRMIGQYF.

The genes are TRBV12-3 or TRBV12-4 and TRBJ1-1; D is possibly TRBD1 (6 bases). V was pared by 2 bases and J by 0 bases, with 13 bases between. The CDR3 runs 16 residues. The CDR3 loop is CASSLNPGQLNTEAFF. In DNA, the CDR3 is TGTGCCAGCAGTTTAAACCCCGGACAGTTGAACACTGAAGCTTTCTTT.

V gene TRBV7-8 combines with J gene TRBJ2-3, with TRBD2 identical over 7 bases. Germline V gene sequence: CDR1 SGHVS, CDR2 FQNEAQ. The trim removed 3 bases at V and 0 bases at J, leaving 3 bases unmatched. The CDR3 sequence is 15 residues long. CDR3: CASSFRGGSTDTQYF. CDR3 DNA: TGTGCCAGCAGCTTTCGCGGGGGAAGCACAGATACGCAGTATTTT.

Worth noting for this clonotype: A much larger clone sits a single nucleotide away, making a read error possible. The chain recombines TRBV5-6 with TRBJ2-3, with D unresolved. The J call is doubtful: the DNA matches TRBJ2-7 better. CDR1 and CDR2 (germline): SGHDT, YYEEEE. This CDR3 comprises 13 residues. DNA of the CDR3: TGTGCCAGCAGCTTGTGGAAGTACAATGAGCAGTACTTC. This sequence encodes CASSLWKYNEQYF.

Only one count was recorded for this clonotype. The chain recombines TRBV7-4 with TRBJ1-2; 7 bases line up with TRBD1. This CDR3 region has 16 residues. Germline CDR1 SGHVT, CDR2 SQSDAQ. V shed 4 bases and J 0 bases; nucleotides not matched to a gene: 8. CDR3 sequence reads: CASSSPQGETNYGYTF. DNA for the CDR3: TGTGCCAGCAGCTCCCCTCAGGGGGAGACTAACTATGGCTACACCTTC. Together with reference TRBV7-4 and TRBJ1-2, the CDR3 gives the full variable domain: GAGVSQSPRYKVAKRGRDVALRCDSISGHVTLYWYRQTLGQGSEVLTYSQSDAQRDKSGRPSGRFSAERPERSVSTLKIQRTEQGDSAVYLCASSSPQGETNYGYTFGSGTRLTVV.

This sequence joins TRBV7-3 and TRBJ2-4; 7 bases fit TRBD1. CDR1 is SGHTA, CDR2 FQGTGA, per germline. The CDR3 totals 15 residues. Trimming cost V 1 base and J 8 bases; bases outside gene matches: 8. The CDR3 loop reads CASSLKGAPGDIQYF. The CDR3 DNA reads TGTGCCAGCAGCTTAAAGGGGGCTCCCGGGGACATTCAGTACTTC.

CDR3: CSARVVQGDGGYTF. The CDR3 DNA is TGCAGTGCTAGAGTGGTTCAGGGCGACGGGGGCTACACCTTC. The genes are TRBV20-1 and TRBJ1-2; TRBD1 is a possible D gene (5 bases). The V end lost 1 base, the J end lost 8 bases, and 17 bases lay between the germline ends. The length of the CDR3 is 14 residues. Looked up from germline, CDR1 is DFQATT and CDR2 is SNEGSKA (reference sequence).

Ten or more counts support this clonotype. The chain carries TRBV27 and TRBJ2-5, with D maybe TRBD1 (6 bases). The CDR3 runs 15 residues. Trimming cost V 6 bases and J 5 bases, with 19 bases left between them. The germline gives CDR1 MNHEY, CDR2 SMNVEV (reference sequence). The CDR3 region is CASRPGTPDLETQYF. The CDR3, as DNA: TGTGCCAGCAGACCCGGGACACCCGACCTGGAGACCCAGTACTTC.